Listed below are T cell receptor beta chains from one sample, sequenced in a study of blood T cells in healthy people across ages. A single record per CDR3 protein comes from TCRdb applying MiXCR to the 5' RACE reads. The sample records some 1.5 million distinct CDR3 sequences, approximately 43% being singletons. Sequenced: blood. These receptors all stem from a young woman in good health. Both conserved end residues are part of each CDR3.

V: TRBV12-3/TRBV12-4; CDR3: CASKGVAGISYNEQYF
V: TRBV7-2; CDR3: CASSLSTGRTANYGYTF
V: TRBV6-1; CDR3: CASLEPFRGYEQYF
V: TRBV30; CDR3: CARSLNGYTF
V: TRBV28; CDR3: CASTKFRDRGIYEQYF
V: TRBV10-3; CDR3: CAISNPAGGETQYF
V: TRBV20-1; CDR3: CSAFRASGVSYNEQFF
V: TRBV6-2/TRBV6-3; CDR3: CASSYPRGGPSYEQYF
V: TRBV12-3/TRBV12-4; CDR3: CASTKRGRRNEQFF
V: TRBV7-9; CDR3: CASSLDVGKNTEAFF
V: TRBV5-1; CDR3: CASSPSLQGSNEQFF